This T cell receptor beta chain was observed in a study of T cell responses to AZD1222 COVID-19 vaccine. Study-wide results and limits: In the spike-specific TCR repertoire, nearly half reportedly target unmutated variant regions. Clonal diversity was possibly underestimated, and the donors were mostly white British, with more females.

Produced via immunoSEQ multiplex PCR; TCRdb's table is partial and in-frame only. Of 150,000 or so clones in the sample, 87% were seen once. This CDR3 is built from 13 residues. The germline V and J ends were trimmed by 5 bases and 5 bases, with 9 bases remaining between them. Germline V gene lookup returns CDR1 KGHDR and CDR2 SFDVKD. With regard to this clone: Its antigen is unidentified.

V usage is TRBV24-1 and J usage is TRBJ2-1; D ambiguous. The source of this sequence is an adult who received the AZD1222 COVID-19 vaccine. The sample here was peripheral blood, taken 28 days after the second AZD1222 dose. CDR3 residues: CATSAPFHNEQFF. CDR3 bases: TGTGCCACCAGTGCCCCCTTCCACAATGAGCAGTTCTTC.